This T cell receptor beta chain was captured in a study of patients and donors after allogeneic stem cell transplantation. There are a few counts of this clonotype. CDR1 MGHRA and CDR2 YSYEKL come from the germline V gene. Trimming took off 4 bases at V and 0 bases at J, with 12 bases between the two ends. The CDR3 spans 15 residues. TCRdb analysed the RT-PCR reads with MiXCR anew, one entry per CDR3 protein. The top ten clones hold around 7.2% of a sample with 400,000 to 450,000 distinct CDR3 sequences, more than 15% of them seen once. The sequenced sample was blood, either unsorted or a sorted T cell fraction (not recorded which). V and J are TRBV4-1 and TRBJ1-1; D is undetermined. The receptor comes from a human donor who was either an allogeneic HSCT recipient or a stem cell or donor lymphocyte infusion donor (not recorded which). It is not recorded whose cells these are; they may come from a transplant donor. The CDR3, as DNA: TGCGCCAGCAGCCCCCGGGTCGACATGAACACTGAAGCTTTCTTT. It specifies CASSPRVDMNTEAFF.